The 23 T cell receptor beta chains in this list originate from one sample, sequenced in a study of technical replicates of blood from several donors. Assay: immunoSEQ multiplex PCR; the TCRdb copy retains only in-frame clones and omits some. Here the sample spans some 50,000 clones, roughly 92% being singletons. The sequencing input was T cells isolated from PBMCs. The receptors originated from a human donor in good health.

The chain employs TRBV5-5 and TRBJ1-1; no firm D call. Germline V lookup: CDR1 SGHKS, CDR2 YYEKEE (reference sequence). V lost 0 bases and J lost 2, with 5 bases in between. This CDR3 comprises 13 residues. CDR3 sequence reads: CASSLETNTEAFF. The CDR3 nucleotides read TGTGCCAGCAGCTTGGAGACAAACACTGAAGCTTTCTTT.

The V gene is TRBV18, the J gene TRBJ2-7; 9 bases line up with TRBD1. The CDR3 length is 16 residues. After removal of 3 bases from V and 0 bases from J, the junction contained 6 bases not matched to a gene. Germline V gives CDR1 KGHSH, CDR2 LQKENI. CDR3 in amino acids: CASSPLGDRASYEQYF. The CDR3 bases are TGTGCCAGCTCACCGCTCGGGGACAGGGCCTCCTACGAGCAGTACTTC.

The chain joins TRBV6-6 to TRBJ2-2; D possibly corresponds to TRBD2 (6 bases). This CDR3 region has 16 residues. The germline CDR1 and CDR2 sequences are MNHNY and SVGAGI (reference sequence). V lost 0 bases, J lost 0 bases, and 8 bases lay in between. The CDR3 sequence: CASSYSGGTNTGELFF. CDR3 bases: TGTGCCAGCAGTTACTCTGGCGGGACGAACACCGGGGAGCTGTTTTTT.

V gene TRBV28 combines with J gene TRBJ1-3, with D hard to call. Germline V CDR1 and CDR2: MDHEN, SYDVKM. Between the trimmed V and J ends, which lost 5 bases and 0 bases, there was a span of 11 bases. The CDR3 loop spans 15 amino acids. The CDR3 nucleotides read TGTGCCAGCAGTAGTGAGAGGAGCTCTGGAAACACCATATATTTT. Its protein is CASSSERSSGNTIYF.

The chain carries TRBV7-3 and TRBJ2-1; possibly TRBD1 for D (5 bases). Germline CDR1 is SGHTA and CDR2 is FQGTGA. V was pared by 1 base and J by 4 bases, with 17 bases between. CDR3 length: 17 residues. DNA for the CDR3: TGTGCCAGCAGCTTAATGGGTAGGGGCCTGGGGTACAATGAGCAGTTCTTC. This codes for CASSLMGRGLGYNEQFF.

The chain recombines TRBV19 with TRBJ2-2, with D tentatively TRBD2 (6 bases). Trimming left V 8 bases short and J 0 bases short, with 10 bases between. This CDR3 contains 14 residues. CDR1 LNHDA and CDR2 SQIVND come from the germline V gene (reference sequence). For the CDR3, the DNA is TGTGCCAGTCAGAGCGGGTCGAACACCGGGGAGCTGTTTTTT. As protein: CASQSGSNTGELFF.

This rearrangement joins TRBV28 to TRBJ1-6; a possible D gene is TRBD1 (6 bases). The CDR3 loop spans 18 amino acids. The germline V and J ends were trimmed by 2 bases and 10 bases, with 24 bases remaining between them. Germline V gene data show CDR1 as MDHEN and CDR2 as SYDVKM. CDR3 nucleotide sequence: TGTGCCAGCAGTTTACCATACGAGGGCACAGGGTATGAGTCACCCCTCCACTTT. It codes for CASSLPYEGTGYESPLHF.

The V and J genes are TRBV6-6 and TRBJ2-5; 8 bases fit TRBD1. The CDR3 runs to 13 residues. Germline values: CDR1 MNHNY, CDR2 SVGAGI (reference sequence). Trimming cost V 6 bases and J 6 bases; bases outside gene matches: 6. CDR3 DNA: TGTGCCAGCAGCCCGGACAGGGTGCAGACCCAGTACTTC. Its translation is CASSPDRVQTQYF.

The chain joins TRBV5-1 to TRBJ2-1, with 7 nucleotides matching TRBD1. The CDR3 loop spans 16 amino acids. The V and J ends lost 0 bases and 3 bases, in that order; junction bases with no gene match: 6. CDR1 and CDR2 (germline): SGHRS, YFSETQ. The CDR3 protein is CASSLEQGSVYNEQFF. DNA of the CDR3: TGCGCCAGCAGCTTGGAACAGGGGTCGGTCTACAATGAGCAGTTCTTC.

The chain carries TRBV5-6 and TRBJ2-4, with a possible D match to TRBD2 (5 bases). Germline lookup yields CDR1 SGHDT and CDR2 YYEEEE. Trimming removed 0 bases at V and 0 bases at J, with 10 bases between. This CDR3 contains 16 residues. The DNA for the CDR3 is TGTGCCAGCAGCTTGGACGTAGGACTAGCCAAAAACATTCAGTACTTC. Residues: CASSLDVGLAKNIQYF.

The V gene is TRBV11-2, the J gene TRBJ1-1; TRBD1 matches 8 bases. Germline lookup yields CDR1 SGHAT and CDR2 FQNNGV. CDR3 length: 18 residues. J was trimmed by 3 bases and V by 3 bases; bases with no gene match: 15. CDR3: CASSFQVFQGARDTEAFF. As DNA, the CDR3 is TGTGCCAGCAGCTTCCAAGTGTTTCAGGGGGCGAGAGACACTGAAGCTTTCTTT. The whole variable domain, remainder taken from reference TRBV11-2 and TRBJ1-1, is EAGVAQSPRYKIIEKRQSVAFWCNPISGHATLYWYQQILGQGPKLLIQFQNNGVVDDSQLPKDRFSAERLKGVDSTLKIQPAKLEDSAVYLCASSFQVFQGARDTEAFFGQGTRLTVV.

The V gene is TRBV28, the J gene TRBJ1-1, with a possible D match to TRBD1 (5 bases). CDR1 and CDR2 (germline): MDHEN, SYDVKM. Trimming left V 6 bases short and J 8 bases short, with 22 bases between. The CDR3 totals 15 residues. CDR3 sequence reads: CASRPIQGGGLEAFF. In nucleotides, the CDR3 is TGTGCCAGCAGACCAATTCAGGGAGGCGGACTCGAAGCTTTCTTT.

A few counts support this clone. The chain combines TRBV5-4 with TRBJ1-1, with D maybe TRBD1 (5 bases). From germline, CDR1 is SGHNT and CDR2 YYREEE (reference sequence). V lost 3 bases, J lost 7 bases, and 13 bases lay in between. The CDR3 is made up of 13 amino acids. This chain's CDR3 is CASSSWGRVEAFF. The DNA of the CDR3 is TGTGCCAGCAGCTCTTGGGGCAGGGTTGAAGCTTTCTTT.

The chain couples TRBV28 to TRBJ1-4, with 7 bases aligning to TRBD1. V shed 5 bases, J shed 0 bases, and the junction held 6 bases outside the gene matches. The CDR3 spans 16 residues. In germline, CDR1 is MDHEN, CDR2 SYDVKM. In nucleotides, the CDR3 is TGTGCCAGCAGTCCGGGACAGCAAGCAACTAATGAAAAACTGTTTTTT. Translation: CASSPGQQATNEKLFF.

The chain carries TRBV28 and TRBJ2-3; weak D call: TRBD1 (6 bases). The CDR3 covers 17 residues. Trimming shortened V by 3 bases and J by 0 bases, and 16 bases separated the two germline ends. The germline V gene has CDR1 MDHEN and CDR2 SYDVKM. CDR3 amino acids: CASSFRGRGPSTDTQYF. The CDR3 DNA is TGTGCCAGCAGTTTCAGGGGTCGGGGACCTAGCACAGATACGCAGTATTTT.

V gene TRBV5-4 combines with J gene TRBJ1-2; 7 bases are a match to TRBD1. CDR1 and CDR2 (germline): SGHNT, YYREEE (reference sequence). The junction had 5 bases not matched to a gene; V was cut back by 3 bases and J by 0 bases. The CDR3 length is 15 residues. CDR3 amino acids: CASSWGTVTNYGYTF. CDR3 DNA: TGTGCCAGCAGCTGGGGGACAGTTACTAACTATGGCTACACCTTC. Supplemented by reference TRBV5-4 and TRBJ1-2, the full variable domain reads ETGVTQSPTHLIKTRGQQVTLRCSSQSGHNTVSWYQQALGQGPQFIFQYYREEENGRGNFPPRFSGLQFPNYSSELNVNALELDDSALYLCASSWGTVTNYGYTFGSGTRLTVV.

The chain has TRBV10-2 and TRBJ2-7; 10 bases align to TRBD1. The CDR3 is 11 amino acids. The V gene's germline CDR1 is WSHSY and CDR2 SAAADI. Trimming took 6 bases from V and 9 from J; bases not matched to a gene: 2. The CDR3 bases are TGCGCCAGCAGGGACAGGGGGGGGCAGTACTTC. This translates into CASRDRGGQYF.

The chain recombines TRBV5-6 with TRBJ2-3; D remains unclear. Per germline, CDR1 SGHDT and CDR2 YYEEEE. The CDR3 is 15 amino acids. The V end was cut by 2 bases, the J end by 0 bases, with 10 bases between. CDR3 protein: CASSFPGFSTDTQYF. The CDR3, as DNA: TGTGCCAGCAGCTTTCCGGGTTTTAGCACAGATACGCAGTATTTT.

This clone was seen just once. The CDR3, as DNA: TGTGCCAGCAGCCCCCGGACAGGGGGAATAGGGCTGTCTTATGGCTACACCTTC. Translating gives CASSPRTGGIGLSYGYTF. This chain uses TRBV11-3 with TRBJ1-2, with 10 nucleotides matching TRBD1. Germline CDR1 SGHNT, CDR2 YENEEA. After removal of 5 bases from V and 5 bases from J, the junction contained 17 bases not matched to a gene. CDR3 size: 18 residues.

This sequence joins TRBV28 and TRBJ1-3; D is unresolved. The V and J ends lost 3 bases and 4 bases respectively, with 7 bases between them. This CDR3 is 13 amino acids long. Looked up from germline, CDR1 is MDHEN and CDR2 is SYDVKM. DNA of the CDR3: TGTGCCAGCAGTTTCCCAGCGGGAAACACCATATATTTT. Translating gives CASSFPAGNTIYF.

V and J are TRBV9 and TRBJ2-2, with D perhaps TRBD2 (5 bases). Germline lookup yields CDR1 SGDLS and CDR2 YYNGEE. V shed 4 bases and J shed 1 base, with 14 bases lying between them. The CDR3 contains 16 residues. The CDR3 is CASSFGSPQNTGELFF. CDR3 sequence (DNA): TGTGCCAGCAGCTTTGGGAGCCCCCAGAACACCGGGGAGCTGTTTTTT.

The chain couples TRBV5-5 to TRBJ1-2; D may be TRBD1 (5 bases). Looked up from germline, CDR1 is SGHKS and CDR2 is YYEKEE (reference sequence). Trimming removed 3 bases at V and 4 bases at J, with 10 bases between. The CDR3 is made up of 13 amino acids. The CDR3 reads CASSSDSIYGYTF. The CDR3 DNA sequence: TGTGCCAGCAGCTCAGACAGCATCTATGGCTACACCTTC.

This clone was counted once. V usage is TRBV28 and J usage is TRBJ2-7; the D gene is possibly TRBD2 (5 bases). The CDR3 has 15 amino acids. The V gene lost 2 bases and the J gene lost 0 bases, with 11 bases spanning the gap. Germline V gene sequence: CDR1 MDHEN, CDR2 SYDVKM. CDR3 sequence: CASSLALGSSYEQYF. Written as DNA, the CDR3 is TGTGCCAGCAGTTTAGCCTTAGGGAGCTCCTACGAGCAGTACTTC.